This entry describes one T cell receptor beta chain. The germline V gene encodes CDR1 LGHDT and CDR2 YNNKEL (reference sequence). V was clipped by 3 bases and J by 4 bases; unmatched bases: 12. The length of the CDR3 is 17 residues. These data are taken from a study of control samples from healthy donors and cancer patients. Produced via immunoSEQ multiplex PCR; TCRdb's table is partial and in-frame only. Here the sample spans 100,000 to 150,000 clones, around 90% being singletons. The sequence was obtained from a man aged 18-30 years in good health. Source material: blood. This rearrangement joins TRBV3-1 (or the pseudogene TRBV3-2) to TRBJ2-3; 8 nucleotides agree with TRBD2. CDR3 sequence reads: CASSQIAGSAESDTQYF. CDR3 nucleotides: TGTGCCAGCAGCCAGATAGCGGGGTCGGCAGAATCAGATACGCAGTATTTT.